One and the same sample provided the 30 T cell receptor beta chains below, sequenced in a study of molecular identifiers for immune sequencing clone quantification. Via MiXCR, TCRdb re-called the PCR reads, giving one row per CDR3 protein. The table lists approximately 590,000 distinct CDR3 sequences, about 25% of them singletons. The sample comprised naive CD8+ T cells from blood, with Jurkat cell RNA spiked in. Subset meaning: FACS-sorted CD8+CD4-CCR7+CD45RA+ naive T cells. The receptors originated from a human donor in good health. Some libraries in this study had Jurkat cell RNA spiked in.

The chain combines TRBV4-3 with TRBJ2-7; 8 positions match TRBD1. Germline CDR1 is LGHNA and CDR2 is YSLEER. J gave up 2 bases and V 1 base, and 13 bases lay outside the gene matches. The CDR3 sequence is 18 residues long. DNA of the CDR3: TGCGCCAGCAGCCAAGTAAGGTCGCCACAGGGGGGCACCTACGAGCAGTACTTC. Protein: CASSQVRSPQGGTYEQYF.

The chain is built from TRBV30 and TRBJ2-2; no reliable D call. This CDR3 has 14 amino acids. Between the trimmed V and J ends, which lost 0 bases and 6 bases, there was a span of 11 bases. The germline V gene encodes CDR1 GTSNPN and CDR2 SVGIG (reference sequence). CDR3 region: CAWSVQRFSGELFF. The CDR3 DNA reads TGTGCCTGGAGTGTACAAAGGTTCTCCGGGGAGCTGTTTTTT.

This clonotype was counted between two and nine times. This chain uses TRBV11-2 with TRBJ2-7; the match to TRBD1 covers 9 bases. This CDR3 contains 15 residues. Germline loops: CDR1 SGHAT, CDR2 FQNNGV. J gave up 2 bases and V 4 bases, and 6 bases lay outside the gene matches. CDR3 protein: CASSSRQGVPYEQYF. The CDR3, as DNA: TGTGCCAGCAGCTCCAGACAGGGGGTTCCCTACGAGCAGTACTTC.

This clonotype was found many times. The V and J genes are TRBV6-9 and TRBJ1-1, with TRBD1 matching over 7 bases. The ends lost 3 bases at V and 1 base at J; junction bases unmatched: 5. Germline V gives CDR1 MNHGY, CDR2 SVAAGI. CDR3 length: 15 residues. The CDR3 sequence is CASSYTTGANTEAFF. DNA for the CDR3: TGTGCCAGCAGTTACACCACAGGGGCGAACACTGAAGCTTTCTTT.

The sample holds many counts of this clonotype. The V and J genes are TRBV4-3 and TRBJ2-3; no clear D gene. In germline, CDR1 is LGHNA, CDR2 YSLEER. The CDR3 has 17 residues. Trimming cost V 1 base and J 6 bases, with 20 bases left between them. CDR3 DNA sequence: TGCGCCAGCAGCCAAGGCTTGGGTTTGAAGGGCCCCGATACGCAGTATTTT. This sequence encodes CASSQGLGLKGPDTQYF.

This clonotype was seen repeatedly, ten times or more. This chain joins TRBV28 and TRBJ2-2, with 7 bases that match TRBD1. Looked up from germline, CDR1 is MDHEN and CDR2 is SYDVKM. The CDR3 contains 17 residues. The V gene end was trimmed by 6 bases and the J gene end by 5 bases; junction bases not matched to a gene: 15. DNA of the CDR3: TGTGCCAGCAGGGACCACAGGGGAACGGAGTTTACCGGGGAGCTGTTTTTT. The encoded protein is CASRDHRGTEFTGELFF.

V is TRBV19 and J is TRBJ1-4; D is perhaps TRBD1 (6 bases). The CDR3 is made up of 14 amino acids. Germline V gene sequence: CDR1 LNHDA, CDR2 SQIVND (reference sequence). Trimming shortened V by 6 bases and J by 8 bases, and 16 bases separated the two germline ends. CDR3 amino acids: CASRGDTPGEKLFF. CDR3 bases: TGTGCCAGTAGGGGGGACACGCCAGGCGAAAAACTGTTTTTT.

There are many counts of this clonotype. The rearrangement links TRBV6-1 to TRBJ2-7, with TRBD2 identical over 8 bases. Germline V gives CDR1 MNHNS, CDR2 SASEGT. V was pared by 7 bases and J by 3 bases, with 20 bases of the junction left unmatched. This CDR3 has 18 residues. The CDR3 sequence is CASTPGAGTSLGDYEQYF. In DNA, the CDR3 is TGTGCCAGCACCCCCGGGGCCGGGACTAGTCTGGGGGACTACGAGCAGTACTTC.

At least ten counts were recorded for this clonotype. The DNA of the CDR3 is TGTGCCAGCAGCTACACAGGGGACACTGAAGCTTTCTTT. Protein sequence: CASSYTGDTEAFF. The gene calls are TRBV6-5 and TRBJ1-1; TRBD1 matches 7 bases. After removal of 6 bases from V and 3 bases from J, the junction contained 4 bases not matched to a gene. The germline CDR1 and CDR2 sequences are MNHEY and SVGAGI. The CDR3 extends over 13 amino acids.

The sample holds a few counts of this clonotype. This chain joins TRBV6-2 or TRBV6-3 and TRBJ1-5; the D gene is possibly TRBD1 (5 bases). CDR3 length: 13 residues. Germline V gene data show CDR1 as MNHEY and CDR2 as SVGEGT. V was trimmed by 6 bases and J by 4 bases, leaving 10 bases between them. The CDR3 region is CASRAGLNQPQHF. The CDR3 DNA reads as TGTGCCAGCAGGGCAGGGTTAAATCAGCCCCAGCATTTT.

The rearrangement links TRBV6-4 to TRBJ1-1; D unclear. Germline-derived CDR1 and CDR2 are MRHNA and SNTAGT. The CDR3 extends over 13 amino acids. V was pared by 3 bases and J by 2 bases, with 7 bases between. CDR3 protein: CASSEEDNTEAFF. In nucleotides, the CDR3 is TGTGCCAGCAGTGAGGAGGACAACACTGAAGCTTTCTTT.

This clonotype has more than one count but fewer than ten. The chain uses TRBV30 and TRBJ2-7; the D is unclear. The CDR3 length is 12 residues. Deletions cut 2 bases from V and 1 base from J, with 6 bases between. Germline V gives CDR1 GTSNPN, CDR2 SVGIG (reference sequence). CDR3 residues: CAWSLSSYEQYF. The CDR3 DNA reads TGTGCCTGGAGTCTGAGTTCCTACGAGCAGTACTTC.

This clonotype came up many times. V gene TRBV7-9 combines with J gene TRBJ2-3, with D perhaps given as TRBD1 or TRBD2 (5 bases each). The ends were cut back, 5 bases at V and 7 bases at J, with 10 bases in the middle. The CDR3 runs 12 residues. Germline CDR1 and CDR2: SEHNR and FQNEAQ (reference sequence). The CDR3 region is CASSTRQNTQYF. In nucleotides, the CDR3 is TGTGCCAGCAGCACTAGACAGAATACGCAGTATTTT.

This clonotype was found many times. V usage is TRBV28 and J usage is TRBJ2-3; possibly TRBD2 for D (6 bases). CDR3 length: 15 residues. Germline CDR1 MDHEN, CDR2 SYDVKM. Trimming took 4 bases from V and 2 from J, leaving 13 bases between them. CDR3 in amino acids: CASSWSSGDTDTQYF. DNA for the CDR3: TGTGCCAGCAGTTGGTCTTCGGGGGACACAGATACGCAGTATTTT.

This clonotype was seen ten or more times. The chain couples TRBV6-5 to TRBJ2-5, with TRBD2 identical over 11 bases. Germline trimming cut 6 bases from V and 2 bases from J; bases unmatched to any gene: 5. This CDR3 is built from 15 residues. CDR1 and CDR2 from the germline V gene are MNHEY and SVGAGI. This chain's CDR3 is CASRPGTSGQETQYF. For the CDR3, the DNA is TGTGCCAGCAGGCCCGGGACTAGCGGTCAAGAGACCCAGTACTTC.

This clonotype was picked up many times. This rearrangement joins TRBV5-4 to TRBJ2-7; D not certain. Trimming took 0 bases from V and 7 from J, leaving 11 bases between them. From germline, CDR1 is SGHNT and CDR2 YYREEE (reference sequence). The CDR3 has 13 amino acids. The CDR3 loop reads CASSLDTMGEQYF. CDR3 bases: TGTGCCAGCAGCTTGGACACCATGGGGGAGCAGTACTTC.

This clonotype was detected only once. It may be a read error: a sequence one base away is much more abundant. This chain links TRBV5-3 with TRBJ2-3, with D tentatively TRBD1 (6 bases). TRBV5-3 is assigned to the ORF class and has an uncertain function. This CDR3 is built from 13 residues. Trimming removed 8 bases at V and 3 bases at J, with 13 bases between. The CDR3 bases are TGTGCCAGCGGCTCCCAGGGGACAGATACGCAGTATTTT. This sequence encodes CASGSQGTDTQYF.

This clonotype has a count of ten or more. This chain connects TRBV9 to TRBJ2-7; 8 bases align to TRBD1. This CDR3 spans 13 amino acids. Unmatched junction bases numbered 4, after V lost 3 bases and J lost 5 bases. Germline V gives CDR1 SGDLS, CDR2 YYNGEE. The CDR3 nucleotides are TGTGCCAGCAGCGCCGGGACAGGTAACGAGCAGTACTTC. It translates to CASSAGTGNEQYF.

With respect to this clonotype: Given a much more abundant clone one base away, this may be a read error. The chain couples TRBV28 to TRBJ2-3, with D possibly being TRBD1 (5 bases). Germline CDR1 MDHEN, CDR2 SYDVKM. This CDR3 contains 14 residues. DNA for the CDR3: TGTGCCGGCAGTTTTAAAGGGGTTCCAGATACGCAGTATTTT. It encodes CAGSFKGVPDTQYF.

This clonotype came up a few times. The rearrangement links TRBV2 to TRBJ1-1; TRBD1 matches 7 bases. Germline lookup yields CDR1 SNHLY and CDR2 FYNNEI. The ends lost 5 bases at V and 3 bases at J; junction bases unmatched: 12. CDR3 length equals 16 residues. For the CDR3, the DNA is TGTGCCAGCAGTCGAGGGGGCGAAGTGAAGGACACTGAAGCTTTCTTT. As protein: CASSRGGEVKDTEAFF.

J is TRBJ1-2 and V is TRBV30, with unresolved D. CDR3 length: 13 amino acids. Germline V lookup: CDR1 GTSNPN, CDR2 SVGIG (reference sequence). The ends were cut back, 0 bases at V and 6 bases at J, with 11 bases in the middle. The CDR3 nucleotides read TGTGCCTGGAGTGTACGAGGTTTCGATGGCTACACCTTC. Residues: CAWSVRGFDGYTF.

This clonotype has only a few counts. This rearrangement joins TRBV12-3 or TRBV12-4 to TRBJ1-2, with D perhaps TRBD1 (5 bases). The CDR3 totals 13 residues. Trimming took off 4 bases at V and 5 bases at J, with 11 bases between the two ends. The CDR3 protein is CASSYRTTYGYTF. The CDR3 DNA sequence: TGTGCCAGCAGTTACCGGACAACGTATGGCTACACCTTC.

This sequence joins TRBV5-8 and TRBJ2-3, with TRBD2 matching over 14 bases. There are 17 residues in the CDR3. Germline V gene sequence: CDR1 SGHTS, CDR2 YDEGEE. V trimming: 3 bases; J trimming: 2 bases; junction bases outside the gene matches: 5. CDR3 DNA sequence: TGTGCCAGCAGCTGGGAGACTAGCGGGGGGGTCACAGATACGCAGTATTTT. As protein: CASSWETSGGVTDTQYF.

This clonotype was observed many times. The chain employs TRBV20-1 and TRBJ1-1, with D maybe TRBD1 (5 bases). V lost 4 bases and J lost 7, with 13 bases in between. CDR1 is DFQATT and CDR2 is SNEGSKA in the germline V gene (reference sequence). This CDR3 contains 12 residues. The CDR3 loop reads CSAIIVGVEAFF. The CDR3 DNA follows: TGCAGTGCTATTATAGTAGGGGTTGAAGCTTTCTTT.

In its sample, this clonotype was seen a few times. The rearrangement links TRBV28 to TRBJ2-7; D possibly corresponds to TRBD1 (6 bases). Trimming left V 7 bases short and J 2 bases short, with 15 bases between. The CDR3 runs 14 residues. Germline V gene sequence: CDR1 MDHEN, CDR2 SYDVKM. Here the CDR3 DNA reads TGTGCCAGCACCTTCCAGACAGGCGCCTACGAGCAGTACTTC. It encodes CASTFQTGAYEQYF.

As regards this clonotype: Possible read error: a much larger clone is one base away. Given the absence of the conserved phenylalanine or tryptophan at the CDR3 end, a read error is likely. This chain uses TRBV6-2 or TRBV6-3 with TRBJ2-7; D is undetermined. The CDR3 has 11 residues. V was pared by 2 bases and J by 5 bases, with 4 bases between. CDR1 and CDR2 (germline): MNHEY, SVGEGT. CDR3 sequence: CASSYGDEQYL. CDR3 nucleotide sequence: TGTGCCAGCAGTTACGGGGACGAGCAGTACCTC.

The sample holds a few counts of this clonotype. The chain links TRBV5-4 to TRBJ2-3, with TRBD2 identical over 14 bases. Per the germline V gene, CDR1 is SGHNT and CDR2 is YYREEE (reference sequence). The CDR3 contains 14 residues. V shed 9 bases, J shed 6 bases, and the junction held 6 bases outside the gene matches. CDR3 sequence reads: CATRTSGGSDTQYF. Written as DNA, the CDR3 is TGTGCCACCCGGACTAGCGGGGGGTCTGATACGCAGTATTTT.

This clonotype was observed many times. V gene TRBV2 combines with J gene TRBJ1-3; possibly TRBD1 for D (5 bases). Trimming took 6 bases from V and 4 from J, leaving 10 bases between them. This CDR3 spans 13 amino acids. CDR1 and CDR2 (germline): SNHLY, FYNNEI. CDR3 amino acids: CASREGYGNTIYF. The CDR3 DNA reads TGTGCCAGCAGGGAGGGGTACGGAAACACCATATATTTT.

This clonotype was picked up many times. The V and J genes are TRBV12-3 or TRBV12-4 and TRBJ2-2; D is ambiguous. The CDR3 totals 14 residues. V was pared by 6 bases and J by 0 bases, with 8 bases between. For the CDR3, the DNA is TGTGCCAGCAGCCATAAGCCGAACACCGGGGAGCTGTTTTTT. Its translation is CASSHKPNTGELFF.

This sequence joins TRBV20-1 and TRBJ2-7; no clear D gene. Germline CDR1 DFQATT, CDR2 SNEGSKA (reference sequence). The CDR3 is 13 residues long. V was clipped by 3 bases and J by 2 bases, with 11 bases between them. The CDR3 here is CSAREPPPYEQYF. The CDR3 coding sequence is TGCAGTGCTAGGGAGCCCCCCCCCTACGAGCAGTACTTC.